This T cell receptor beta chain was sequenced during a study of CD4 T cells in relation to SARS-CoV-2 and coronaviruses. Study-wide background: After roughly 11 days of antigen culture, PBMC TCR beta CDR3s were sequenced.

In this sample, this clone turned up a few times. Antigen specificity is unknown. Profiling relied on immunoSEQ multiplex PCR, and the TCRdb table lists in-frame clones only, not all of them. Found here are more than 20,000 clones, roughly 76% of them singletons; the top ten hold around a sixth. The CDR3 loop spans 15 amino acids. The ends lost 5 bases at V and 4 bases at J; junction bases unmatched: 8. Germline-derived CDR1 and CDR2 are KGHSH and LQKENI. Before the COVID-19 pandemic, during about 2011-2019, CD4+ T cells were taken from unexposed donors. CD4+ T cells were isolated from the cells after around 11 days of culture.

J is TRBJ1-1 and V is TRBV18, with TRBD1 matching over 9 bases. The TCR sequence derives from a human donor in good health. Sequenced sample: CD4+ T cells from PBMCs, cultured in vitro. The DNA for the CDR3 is TGTGCCAGCTCAGACCGGACAGGGGTGGGCACTGAAGCTTTCTTT. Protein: CASSDRTGVGTEAFF.